This passage covers 15 T cell receptor beta chains from one sample sequenced in a study of cytomegalovirus exposure and HLA in healthy donors. Use of 60 Vbeta and 13 Jbeta primers characterized the PCR. TCRdb's copy holds only in-frame clones and misses some; the assay was immunoSEQ multiplex PCR. The profile covers approximately 140,000 clones, with about four fifths appearing a single time and less than 1.5% taken by the ten largest. Material: PBMCs. The receptors derive from a male donor in good health and CMV-seropositive.

The CDR3 bases are TGTGCTAGTGGCCCTACACAGGTAATCCAGCCCCAGCATTTT. Translated, it gives CASGPTQVIQPQHF. V and J are TRBV12-5 and TRBJ1-5; tentative D call: TRBD1 (5 bases). Germline CDR1 and CDR2: LGHNT and FRNRAP. The CDR3 extends over 14 amino acids. Trimming removed 6 bases at V and 7 bases at J, with 16 bases between.

V and J are TRBV5-6 and TRBJ2-7; D is uncertain. CDR1 is SGHDT and CDR2 is YYEEEE in the germline V gene. The CDR3 covers 15 residues. Deletions cut 4 bases from V and 3 bases from J, with 17 bases between. CDR3 in amino acids: CASSEIGYSLYEQYF. CDR3 coding DNA: TGTGCCAGCAGCGAAATTGGATACAGTCTCTACGAGCAGTACTTC. Full variable domain (missing parts from reference TRBV5-6 and TRBJ2-7): DAGVTQSPTHLIKTRGQQVTLRCSPKSGHDTVSWYQQALGQGPQFIFQYYEEEERQRGNFPDRFSGHQFPNYSSELNVNALLLGDSALYLCASSEIGYSLYEQYFGPGTRLTVT.

The gene calls are TRBV5-5 and TRBJ1-4; D perhaps matches TRBD1 (6 bases). CDR1 and CDR2 from the germline V gene are SGHKS and YYEKEE (reference sequence). Trimming left V 1 base short and J 3 bases short, with 10 bases between. This CDR3 is 15 amino acids long. In DNA, the CDR3 is TGTGCCAGCAGCTTGCAAGGGGGTTCTAATGAAAAACTGTTTTTT. It specifies CASSLQGGSNEKLFF.

The chain joins TRBV4-1 to TRBJ2-7; D is unclear. The CDR3 covers 12 residues. V was clipped by 1 base and J by 3 bases, with 4 bases between them. The germline V gene has CDR1 MGHRA and CDR2 YSYEKL. CDR3 residues: CASSQVGYEQYF. As DNA, the CDR3 is TGCGCCAGCAGCCAAGTCGGCTACGAGCAGTACTTC.

The DNA for the CDR3 is TGTGCCAGCAGCAGACAGGGGGGGGACTATGGCTACACCTTC. Translating gives CASSRQGGDYGYTF. The chain couples TRBV2 to TRBJ1-2; 9 nucleotides line up with TRBD1. The CDR3 has 14 amino acids. The junction had 5 bases not matched to a gene; V was cut back by 6 bases and J by 3 bases. In germline, CDR1 is SNHLY, CDR2 FYNNEI.

The chain has TRBV28 and TRBJ2-7; perhaps TRBD2 as D (6 bases). The germline V and J ends were trimmed by 5 bases and 2 bases, with 16 bases remaining between them. The CDR3 is 15 amino acids. CDR1 MDHEN and CDR2 SYDVKM come from the germline V gene. This CDR3 is CASSVDSPGAYEQYF. The CDR3 DNA sequence: TGTGCCAGCAGTGTAGACAGTCCGGGGGCCTACGAGCAGTACTTC.

This chain links TRBV18 with TRBJ1-1; no firm D call. V gave up 3 bases and J gave up 0 bases, with 2 bases separating them. This CDR3 has 12 amino acids. The germline V gene has CDR1 KGHSH and CDR2 LQKENI. CDR3 sequence reads: CASSPMNTEAFF. CDR3 coding DNA: TGTGCCAGCTCACCCATGAACACTGAAGCTTTCTTT.

A note on this clone: An end of the junction does not agree with germline; a read error may underlie this. Within the sample, other DNA sequences also encode this same CDR3. This chain connects TRBV6-1 to TRBJ1-5, with D possibly TRBD1 on 5 matching bases. The CDR3 totals 16 residues. The germline V gene encodes CDR1 MNHNS and CDR2 SASEGT. The CDR3 sequence is CASSDGTLDSNQPQHF. The CDR3 DNA reads TGTGCCAGCAGTGACGGGACTCTGGATAGCAACCAGCCCCAGCATTTT.

This chain uses TRBV7-2 with TRBJ2-2, with 9 bases lining up with TRBD1. CDR1 SGHTA and CDR2 FQGNSA come from the germline V gene. The CDR3 loop spans 16 amino acids. The J segment lost 2 bases and the V segment lost 1 base, leaving 2 bases of the junction unmatched. In nucleotides, the CDR3 is TGTGCCAGCAGCTTAGGGGACAGGGTAAACACCGGGGAGCTGTTTTTT. This gives the protein CASSLGDRVNTGELFF.

The chain combines TRBV29-1 with TRBJ2-4; 7 nucleotides line up with TRBD1. Losses at the gene ends were 4 bases for V and 7 bases for J; bases not matched to a gene: 7. Per the germline V gene, CDR1 is SQVTM and CDR2 is ANQGSEA. This CDR3 has 13 residues. CDR3 protein: CSVGVTGSNIQYF. CDR3 DNA: TGCAGCGTTGGGGTGACAGGGTCGAACATTCAGTACTTC.

This rearrangement joins TRBV5-5 to TRBJ2-5, with 9 bases matching TRBD2. The CDR3 loop spans 15 amino acids. Germline trimming cut 6 bases from V and 5 bases from J; bases unmatched to any gene: 11. Germline lookup yields CDR1 SGHKS and CDR2 YYEKEE (reference sequence). This CDR3 reads CASTFAGGLGETQYF. The CDR3 DNA reads TGTGCCAGCACCTTTGCGGGGGGGCTCGGGGAGACCCAGTACTTC. The full variable domain, in which reference TRBV5-5 and TRBJ2-5 provide the parts outside the CDR3, is DAGVTQSPTHLIKTRGQQVTLRCSPISGHKSVSWYQQVLGQGPQFIFQYYEKEERGRGNFPDRFSARQFPNYSSELNVNALLLGDSALYLCASTFAGGLGETQYFGPGTRLLVL.

The chain combines TRBV6-1 with TRBJ1-2, with D possibly being TRBD1 (6 bases). The CDR3 loop spans 15 amino acids. V was trimmed by 8 bases and J by 2 bases, leaving 18 bases between them. The V gene's germline CDR1 is MNHNS and CDR2 SASEGT. This chain's CDR3 is CASQQVGAANYGYTF. CDR3 DNA sequence: TGTGCCAGCCAGCAGGTGGGGGCGGCAAACTATGGCTACACCTTC.

This rearrangement joins TRBV11-3 to TRBJ2-3; TRBD1 matches at 10 bases. With 1 base clipped from V and 4 bases from J, the junction kept 11 bases outside the gene matches. The CDR3 covers 18 residues. CDR1 is SGHNT and CDR2 is YENEEA in the germline V gene. CDR3 sequence reads: CASSLGTFGTGEPDTQYF. The DNA for the CDR3 is TGTGCCAGCAGCTTAGGAACATTCGGGACAGGGGAACCAGATACGCAGTATTTT.

This chain joins TRBV6-5 and TRBJ2-7, with D perhaps matching TRBD2 (6 bases). The germline CDR1 and CDR2 sequences are MNHEY and SVGAGI. CDR3 length: 15 residues. Trimming cost V 2 bases and J 2 bases, with 13 bases left between them. The CDR3 DNA follows: TGTGCCAGCAGTTACGAACTAGCTGGCCCCTACGAGCAGTACTTC. Amino acid sequence: CASSYELAGPYEQYF.

CDR3 in DNA: TGTGCCAGCAGGCTTGGCGGGGTCTCTGGAAACACCATATATTTT. It codes for CASRLGGVSGNTIYF. The chain uses TRBV6-5 and TRBJ1-3; no clear D. CDR1 is MNHEY, CDR2 SVGAGI, per germline. CDR3 length equals 15 residues. V dropped 6 bases and J dropped 0 bases, with 12 bases sitting between them.